This TCR beta chain was observed in a study of control samples from healthy donors and cancer patients. Here immunoSEQ multiplex PCR was the method, and the copy in TCRdb shows in-frame clones only, minus some. Of over 85,000 clones in the sample, more than 85% are singletons; the top ten hold approximately 1.5%. The CDR3 spans 14 residues. Germline lookup yields CDR1 SGHDT and CDR2 YYEEEE. V lost 4 bases to trimming and J lost 4 bases, with 11 bases between them. This sequence joins TRBV5-6 and TRBJ2-2; tentative D call: TRBD1 (6 bases). The clonotype was recovered from a woman aged 30 to 39 in good health. What was sequenced was blood. The CDR3 is CASSRMDSTGELFF. The CDR3 DNA follows: TGTGCCAGCAGCCGCATGGACAGCACCGGGGAGCTGTTTTTT.